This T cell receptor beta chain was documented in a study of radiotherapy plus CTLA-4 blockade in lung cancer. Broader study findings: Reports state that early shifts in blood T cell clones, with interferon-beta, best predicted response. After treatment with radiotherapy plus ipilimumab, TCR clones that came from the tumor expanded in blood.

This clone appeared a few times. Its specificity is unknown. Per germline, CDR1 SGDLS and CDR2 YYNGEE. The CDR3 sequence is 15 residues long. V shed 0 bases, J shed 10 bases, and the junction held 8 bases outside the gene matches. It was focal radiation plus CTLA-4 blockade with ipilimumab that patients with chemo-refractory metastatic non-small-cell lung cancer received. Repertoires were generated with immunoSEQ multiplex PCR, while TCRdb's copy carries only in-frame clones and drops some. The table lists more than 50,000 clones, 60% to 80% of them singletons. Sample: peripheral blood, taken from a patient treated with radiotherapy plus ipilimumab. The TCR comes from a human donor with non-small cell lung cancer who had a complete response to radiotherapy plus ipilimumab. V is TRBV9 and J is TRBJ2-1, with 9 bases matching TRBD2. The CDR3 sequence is CASSVVAGGVVEQFF. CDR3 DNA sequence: TGTGCCAGCAGCGTAGTGGCGGGAGGGGTCGTCGAGCAGTTCTTC.